These 27 T cell receptor beta chains share one sample of origin, sequenced in a study of OX40 agonist ivuxolimab in advanced cancers. The method was immunoSEQ multiplex PCR; TCRdb's version includes in-frame clones alone and lacks a portion of them. The sample lists 45,000 to 50,000 clones, approximately 90% occurring once. Specimen: CD4+ or CD8+ T cells sorted from blood, collected in a trial of the OX40 agonist ivuxolimab. These receptor sequences come from an adult with an advanced solid tumor such as melanoma, head and neck, liver or kidney cancer.

This chain connects TRBV7-9 to TRBJ2-2; D gene unclear. This CDR3 region has 13 residues. Trimming took 5 bases from V and 6 from J, leaving 10 bases between them. CDR1 is SEHNR and CDR2 is FQNEAQ in the germline V gene (reference sequence). CDR3 protein: CASSPLSPGELFF. Written as DNA, the CDR3 is TGTGCCAGCAGCCCCCTTTCGCCCGGGGAGCTGTTTTTT.

This clone has more than one count but fewer than ten. The gene calls are TRBV4-3 and TRBJ1-2, with D perhaps TRBD1 (5 bases). Trimming stripped 1 base from V and 8 bases from J, with 17 bases between. CDR1 is LGHNA and CDR2 is YSLEER in the germline V gene. This CDR3 is built from 15 residues. As DNA, the CDR3 is TGCGCCAGCAGCCAAGTTCTCAGGGACCCCCTCGGCTACACCTTC. Translated: CASSQVLRDPLGYTF.

The chain carries TRBV5-6 and TRBJ1-2; TRBD1 matches 8 bases. Germline V gives CDR1 SGHDT, CDR2 YYEEEE. There are 14 residues in the CDR3. The V gene end was trimmed by 1 base and the J gene end by 7 bases; junction bases not matched to a gene: 6. The DNA for the CDR3 is TGTGCCAGCAGCTTGAGACAGGGGAATGGTGGCTACACCTTC. Its protein is CASSLRQGNGGYTF. The full variable domain, rest sourced from reference TRBV5-6 and TRBJ1-2, is DAGVTQSPTHLIKTRGQQVTLRCSPKSGHDTVSWYQQALGQGPQFIFQYYEEEERQRGNFPDRFSGHQFPNYSSELNVNALLLGDSALYLCASSLRQGNGGYTFGSGTRLTVV.

This clone turned up a few times. This chain joins TRBV10-1 and TRBJ2-1; D gene ambiguous. Trimming left V 3 bases short and J 7 bases short, with 10 bases between. Germline CDR1 is WNHNN and CDR2 is SYGVQD (reference sequence). The CDR3 contains 13 residues. The CDR3 region is CASSEDPWNEQFF. The CDR3 DNA reads TGCGCCAGCAGTGAAGACCCGTGGAATGAGCAGTTCTTC.

The chain joins TRBV5-4 to TRBJ2-3, with a weak D call TRBD2 (6 bases). Trimming shortened V by 1 base and J by 3 bases, and 15 bases separated the two germline ends. This CDR3 comprises 16 residues. Germline V gene lookup returns CDR1 SGHNT and CDR2 YYREEE (reference sequence). The CDR3 DNA is TGTGCCAGCAGCTTGTTGCTAGAGCTAGCGACAGATACGCAGTATTTT. Translating gives CASSLLLELATDTQYF.

The chain uses TRBV29-1 and TRBJ2-3, with 9 bases aligning to TRBD2. Germline V gene lookup returns CDR1 SQVTM and CDR2 ANQGSEA. This CDR3 spans 16 amino acids. V shed 6 bases and J 4 bases; nucleotides not matched to a gene: 14. CDR3 nucleotides: TGCAGCGTGAGCCTCTTAGCGGGAGTGGGGTCAGATACGCAGTATTTT. Protein: CSVSLLAGVGSDTQYF.

The chain combines TRBV5-6 with TRBJ2-5; a weak D match, TRBD2 (6 bases). The CDR3 is made up of 13 amino acids. The germline gives CDR1 SGHDT, CDR2 YYEEEE. With 1 base removed from V and 5 bases from J, the gap between germline ends came to 9 bases. CDR3 protein: CASSLRGRETQYF. CDR3 DNA sequence: TGTGCCAGCAGCTTGAGAGGGAGGGAGACCCAGTACTTC.

The J gene is TRBJ2-3, the V gene TRBV6-5; weak D call: TRBD2 (5 bases). The CDR3 contains 15 residues. Germline values: CDR1 MNHEY, CDR2 SVGAGI. V dropped 6 bases and J dropped 2 bases, with 15 bases sitting between them. The CDR3 is CASRQGLSITDTQYF. Here the CDR3 DNA reads TGTGCCAGCAGACAAGGACTGTCAATCACAGATACGCAGTATTTT.

The chain combines TRBV9 with TRBJ2-7, with D tentatively TRBD2 (6 bases). The CDR3 has 14 residues. Germline assignment: CDR1 SGDLS and CDR2 YYNGEE. The V and J ends lost 0 bases and 3 bases respectively, with 10 bases between them. The CDR3 coding sequence is TGTGCCAGCAGCGTAGCTAGGGGAGGCTACGAGCAGTACTTC. Amino acids: CASSVARGGYEQYF.

J is TRBJ1-1 and V is TRBV28; D gene ambiguous. Per the germline V gene, CDR1 is MDHEN and CDR2 is SYDVKM. The CDR3 sequence is 18 residues long. With 2 bases removed from V and 1 base from J, the gap between germline ends came to 20 bases. CDR3 protein: CASSLVVIAGRENTEAFF. The CDR3 region has the DNA TGTGCCAGCAGTTTAGTTGTGATAGCTGGCCGGGAGAACACTGAAGCTTTCTTT.

V and J are TRBV2 and TRBJ2-7, with D perhaps assigned TRBD1 or TRBD2 (5 bases each). Trimming left V 6 bases short and J 2 bases short, with 14 bases between. CDR3 length: 14 amino acids. Germline CDR1 reads SNHLY; CDR2 reads FYNNEI. In nucleotides, the CDR3 is TGTGCCAGCAGCAAGGGACGCCTAACCTACGAGCAGTACTTC. This codes for CASSKGRLTYEQYF.

The rearrangement joins TRBV6-6 to TRBJ1-4; the D gene is possibly TRBD1 (5 bases). This CDR3 is 15 amino acids long. V lost 2 bases, J lost 9 bases, and 16 bases lay in between. The V gene's germline CDR1 is MNHNY and CDR2 SVGAGI (reference sequence). CDR3 sequence reads: CASSYTDSGLKKLFF. DNA of the CDR3: TGTGCCAGCAGTTACACCGACAGTGGCTTAAAAAAACTGTTTTTT.

This chain links TRBV7-2 with TRBJ2-3; unclear D gene. There are 13 residues in the CDR3. Germline V gene sequence: CDR1 SGHTA, CDR2 FQGNSA. Trimming stripped 4 bases from V and 5 bases from J, with 10 bases between. The CDR3 region has the DNA TGTGCCAGCAGCTCCCAGTATGGAGATACGCAGTATTTT. Amino acid sequence: CASSSQYGDTQYF.

This chain joins TRBV5-1 and TRBJ2-2, with TRBD2 as a possible D gene (6 bases). Germline V lookup: CDR1 SGHRS, CDR2 YFSETQ. The germline V and J ends were trimmed by 2 bases and 0 bases, with 11 bases remaining between them. This CDR3 contains 16 residues. The CDR3 sequence is CASSFAGTSNTGELFF. In nucleotides, the CDR3 is TGCGCCAGCAGCTTTGCCGGGACTTCGAACACCGGGGAGCTGTTTTTT. The complete variable domain, with remaining parts taken from reference TRBV5-1 and TRBJ2-2, reads KAGVTQTPRYLIKTRGQQVTLSCSPISGHRSVSWYQQTPGQGLQFLFEYFSETQRNKGNFPGRFSGRQFSNSRSEMNVSTLELGDSALYLCASSFAGTSNTGELFFGEGSRLTVL.

The chain is built from TRBV2 and TRBJ2-7, with 7 positions matching TRBD2. Per germline, CDR1 SNHLY and CDR2 FYNNEI. The CDR3 totals 16 residues. With 1 base clipped from V and 5 bases from J, the junction kept 11 bases outside the gene matches. The CDR3 here is CASSEGFRGRINEQYF. In DNA form, the CDR3 reads TGTGCCAGCAGTGAAGGGTTCCGCGGGAGAATCAACGAGCAGTACTTC. Full variable domain (rest looked up from reference TRBV2 and TRBJ2-7): EPEVTQTPSHQVTQMGQEVILRCVPISNHLYFYWYRQILGQKVEFLVSFYNNEISEKSEIFDDQFSVERPDGSNFTLKIRSTKLEDSAMYFCASSEGFRGRINEQYFGPGTRLTVT.

The rearrangement joins TRBV29-1 to TRBJ1-4; TRBD1 agrees at 7 bases. Germline assignment: CDR1 SQVTM and CDR2 ANQGSEA. The CDR3 runs 13 residues. V lost 6 bases to trimming and J lost 6 bases; unmatched junction nucleotides: 7. CDR3 sequence (DNA): TGCAGCGTAGGTTACAGGGGTTATGAAAAACTGTTTTTT. It codes for CSVGYRGYEKLFF.

The CDR3 DNA follows: TGCGCCAGCGGGACAGCGGATCAAGAGACCCAGTACTTC. Residues: CASGTADQETQYF. V usage is TRBV5-1 and J usage is TRBJ2-5; the match to TRBD1 covers 7 bases. V dropped 7 bases and J dropped 2; count of bases not matched to a gene: 5. This CDR3 spans 13 amino acids. Germline V lookup: CDR1 SGHRS, CDR2 YFSETQ.

This clone was observed once. Other DNA sequences of this sample code for an identical CDR3. The rearrangement uses TRBV18 and TRBJ2-3; D gene ambiguous. The CDR3 is made up of 12 amino acids. Germline V lookup: CDR1 KGHSH, CDR2 LQKENI. Deletions cut 3 bases from V and 2 bases from J, with 3 bases between. The CDR3 loop reads CASSPDTDTQYF. CDR3 sequence (DNA): TGTGCCAGCTCACCCGACACAGATACGCAGTATTTT.

This clone is classed as medium-sized. The chain has TRBV4-1 and TRBJ1-1; 7 bases are a match to TRBD1. The length of the CDR3 is 17 residues. Germline V CDR1 and CDR2: MGHRA, YSYEKL. V trimming: 0 bases; J trimming: 4 bases; junction bases outside the gene matches: 11. The CDR3 DNA reads TGCGCCAGCAGCCAAGATCAGTACAGGGGATCAAGCACTGAAGCTTTCTTT. This gives the protein CASSQDQYRGSSTEAFF.

V gene TRBV9 combines with J gene TRBJ2-5, with a possible D match to TRBD1 (5 bases). The ends were cut back, 5 bases at V and 2 bases at J, with 16 bases in the middle. Per the germline V gene, CDR1 is SGDLS and CDR2 is YYNGEE. There are 15 residues in the CDR3. CDR3 loop: CASSHQGSVQETQYF. The CDR3, as DNA: TGTGCCAGCAGTCACCAGGGTTCCGTTCAAGAGACCCAGTACTTC.

J is TRBJ2-3 and V is TRBV5-8; maybe TRBD1 (5 bases). There are 13 residues in the CDR3. The germline V and J ends were trimmed by 4 bases and 6 bases, with 12 bases remaining between them. Germline V gene lookup returns CDR1 SGHTS and CDR2 YDEGEE. In nucleotides, the CDR3 is TGTGCCAGCAGCAATCAGGGTGCGGATACGCAGTATTTT. Translation gives CASSNQGADTQYF.

The chain recombines TRBV27 with TRBJ2-1, with 9 bases aligning to TRBD2. V shed 6 bases and J 8 bases; nucleotides not matched to a gene: 11. Per the germline V gene, CDR1 is MNHEY and CDR2 is SMNVEV (reference sequence). The CDR3 is made up of 15 amino acids. The CDR3 DNA is TGTGCCAGCAGCCCCGATGGCGGGAGGGGCGATGAGCAGTTCTTC. Its protein is CASSPDGGRGDEQFF.

V and J are TRBV10-2 and TRBJ1-1; D unclear. The CDR3 has 14 amino acids. Germline V CDR1 and CDR2: WSHSY, SAAADI. V was shortened by 5 bases and J by 7 bases, with 17 bases between the two germline ends. The CDR3 sequence: CASSSAGVGSEAFF. The CDR3 nucleotides are TGCGCCAGCAGTTCGGCCGGGGTAGGAAGTGAAGCTTTCTTT.

This clone has a single count. Written as DNA, the CDR3 is TGTGCCAGCACACCTCAGAGGAGCACAGATACGCAGTATTTT. As protein: CASTPQRSTDTQYF. This sequence joins TRBV9 and TRBJ2-3; no firm D call. There are 14 residues in the CDR3. Germline loops: CDR1 SGDLS, CDR2 YYNGEE. V lost 6 bases and J 0 bases, leaving 11 bases between the germline ends.

In DNA form, the CDR3 reads TGTGCCAGCAGTTATCATCTTGGCGGGTCCTACGAGCAGTACTTC. Its protein is CASSYHLGGSYEQYF. The J gene is TRBJ2-7, the V gene TRBV6-5, with a weak D call TRBD2 (5 bases). This CDR3 has 15 residues. CDR1 is MNHEY and CDR2 is SVGAGI in the germline V gene. V lost 3 bases and J lost 1, with 13 bases in between.

This chain links TRBV27 with TRBJ1-1, with D maybe TRBD1 (6 bases). Germline loops: CDR1 MNHEY, CDR2 SMNVEV (reference sequence). V was trimmed by 5 bases and J by 0 bases, leaving 13 bases between them. This CDR3 has 15 amino acids. This chain's CDR3 is CASSPQGLMNTEAFF. CDR3 DNA sequence: TGTGCCAGCAGTCCACAGGGACTAATGAACACTGAAGCTTTCTTT.

The chain has TRBV4-1 and TRBJ1-2, with 10 bases lining up with TRBD1. Trimming removed 0 bases from V and 8 bases from J; junction bases left unmatched: 6. The germline V gene encodes CDR1 MGHRA and CDR2 YSYEKL. This CDR3 has 15 amino acids. The CDR3 DNA follows: TGCGCCAGCAGCCAAGATGGGGGACAGGGGAGGGGCTACACCTTC. Translating gives CASSQDGGQGRGYTF.